The rows below give T cell receptor beta chains drawn from one sample of a study of early T cells in non-severe SARS-CoV-2 infection. TCRdb analysed the 5' RACE reads with MiXCR anew, one entry per CDR3 protein. The sample carries approximately 70,000 distinct CDR3 sequences, 11% recorded once. Sequenced here: whole blood, sampled at baseline. All receptors derive from an adult who was a healthcare worker with PCR-confirmed SARS-CoV-2 infection or an uninfected control (not recorded which). Each CDR3 is given with its conserved first and last residue. D genes are given only for firm matches. Some rows mark clone size as missing; the rest say once, few, many or name a class of expanded clone.

d_call clone_size j_call v_call cdr3_aa cdr3_nt
TRBD2 . TRBJ2-3 TRBV29-1 CSVGLAGHTDTQYF TGCAGCGTGGGACTAGCGGGGCACACAGATACGCAGTATTTT
. . TRBJ1-2 TRBV30 CAWLAGRRRYGYTF TGTGCCTGGCTTGCAGGGCGTCGACGCTATGGCTACACCTTC
. few TRBJ2-3 TRBV20-1 CSPAEGSTDTQYF TGCAGTCCCGCGGAAGGGAGCACAGATACGCAGTATTTT
. . TRBJ2-6 TRBV12-5 CASGPSGGANVLTF TGTGCTAGTGGTCCTTCAGGAGGGGCCAACGTCCTGACTTTC
. few TRBJ2-5 TRBV10-2 CATLLVGQNQETQYF TGCGCCACCCTATTGGTAGGACAAAACCAAGAGACCCAGTACTTC
. . TRBJ1-1 TRBV30 CAWSVRGYSEAFF TGTGCCTGGAGTGTACGGGGTTATTCCGAAGCTTTCTTT
. . TRBJ1-5 TRBV9 CASSVGAGGEQPQHF TGTGCCAGCAGCGTAGGGGCAGGCGGCGAACAGCCCCAGCATTTT
. . TRBJ2-7 TRBV14 CASSRKYPGSPIFNYEQYF TGTGCCAGCAGCCGCAAGTATCCAGGGTCCCCCATATTCAACTACGAGCAGTACTTC
. few TRBJ2-7 TRBV6-2/TRBV6-3 CASSYSTTALGGEQYF TGTGCCAGCAGTTACTCTACGACGGCCCTTGGGGGGGAGCAGTACTTC
TRBD1 many TRBJ2-7 TRBV4-1 CASSYLTTGQGAREQYF TGCGCCAGCAGCTATCTGACAACGGGACAGGGGGCTCGGGAGCAGTACTTC
. few TRBJ1-5 TRBV5-6 CASSYVNDNDQPQHF TGTGCCAGCAGCTACGTCAATGATAACGATCAGCCCCAGCATTTT
TRBD1 many TRBJ2-1 TRBV9 CASSEGQGRYNEQFF TGTGCCAGCAGCGAAGGACAGGGTCGATACAATGAGCAGTTCTTC
. many TRBJ2-2 TRBV12-3/TRBV12-4 CASSTTGSGTGELFF TGTGCCAGCAGTACTACAGGGTCGGGCACCGGGGAGCTGTTTTTT
. few TRBJ2-4 TRBV3-1 CASNQPRVQGEETAKNIQYF TGTGCCAGCAACCAACCAAGAGTACAGGGCGAAGAGACAGCCAAAAACATTCAGTACTTC
. few TRBJ2-7 TRBV18 CASSSLPGSSYEQYF TGTGCCAGCTCTTCTCTACCCGGGAGCTCCTACGAGCAGTACTTC
TRBD2 many TRBJ2-3 TRBV5-1 CASNRLAGGQDTQYF TGCGCCAGCAACCGACTAGCGGGGGGTCAAGATACGCAGTATTTT
. many TRBJ2-2 TRBV20-1 CSASTYGELFF TGCAGTGCTAGTACTTACGGGGAGCTGTTTTTT
. . TRBJ2-1 TRBV14 CASSQDLLGVSYNEQFF TGTGCCAGCAGCCAAGATCTTCTAGGGGTCTCCTACAATGAGCAGTTCTTC
TRBD1 few TRBJ2-7 TRBV19 CASSVRTGYDEQYF TGTGCCAGTAGTGTTCGGACAGGCTACGACGAGCAGTACTTC
. few TRBJ2-7 TRBV11-1 CASSGSSEQYF TGTGCCAGCAGCGGGAGCTCCGAGCAGTACTTC
. few TRBJ2-7 TRBV2 CASSEAHGGILYEQYF TGTGCCAGCAGTGAAGCGCACGGGGGAATCCTGTACGAGCAGTACTTC
TRBD1 . TRBJ2-3 TRBV10-3 CATLQGGDTQYF TGTGCCACCTTACAGGGGGGAGATACGCAGTATTTT
. . TRBJ1-4 TRBV27 CASSPRGVGGNEKLFF TGTGCCAGCAGTCCTAGAGGGGTCGGAGGCAATGAAAAACTGTTTTTT
TRBD1 few TRBJ1-4 TRBV20-1 CSAEQGAREKLFF TGCAGTGCTGAACAGGGGGCAAGGGAAAAACTGTTTTTT
. many TRBJ2-1 TRBV5-1 CASSLEDGASNEQFF TGCGCCAGCAGCTTGGAGGACGGGGCCTCCAATGAGCAGTTCTTC
TRBD2 many TRBJ2-1 TRBV7-9 CASSLGLIRRESSYNEQFF TGTGCCAGCAGCTTAGGTTTAATTCGGCGGGAGTCCTCCTACAATGAGCAGTTCTTC
. . TRBJ1-6 TRBV7-8 CASSLGTTTLHF TGTGCCAGCAGCTTGGGCACCACCACCCTCCACTTT
. many TRBJ2-3 TRBV20-1 CSAREAGSMDTQYF TGCAGTGCTAGAGAGGCGGGGTCTATGGATACGCAGTATTTT
TRBD1 many TRBJ1-2 TRBV5-8 CASSSTGFGYTF TGTGCCAGCAGCTCGACAGGGTTTGGCTACACCTTC
. many TRBJ2-5 TRBV7-2 CASSPHGTGIGETQYF TGTGCCAGCAGCCCCCACGGTACAGGGATTGGAGAGACCCAGTACTTC
TRBD2 . TRBJ2-1 TRBV20-1 CSARKLAGGLYNEQFF TGCAGTGCTAGGAAACTAGCGGGGGGACTCTACAATGAGCAGTTCTTC
TRBD1 . TRBJ1-3 TRBV9 CASSPTGLQGNTIYF TGTGCCAGCAGCCCGACAGGGTTGCAGGGAAACACCATATATTTT
. many TRBJ2-2 TRBV7-2 CASSRRSSGNTGELFF TGTGCCAGCAGCCGACGTAGCTCAGGGAACACCGGGGAGCTGTTTTTT
. . TRBJ2-1 TRBV19 CASRNRDFYNEQFF TGTGCCAGTAGAAACCGGGACTTTTACAATGAGCAGTTCTTC
TRBD2 . TRBJ2-3 TRBV19 CASRNSGRSTDTQYF TGTGCCAGTAGAAATAGCGGGAGGTCTACAGATACGCAGTATTTT